Presented here are 27 T cell receptor beta chains from one specimen sequenced in a study of T cell responses to AZD1222 COVID-19 vaccine. Profiling relied on immunoSEQ multiplex PCR, and the TCRdb table lists in-frame clones only, not all of them. The table shows approximately 150,000 clones, with about 92% occurring only once. The sequences come from peripheral blood, collected on day 0 of AZD1222 vaccination. All receptors come from an adult in good health.

J is TRBJ1-2 and V is TRBV6-1; no clear D gene. Germline CDR1 and CDR2: MNHNS and SASEGT. V was clipped by 0 bases and J by 6 bases, with 11 bases between them. The CDR3 has 14 amino acids. This CDR3 reads CASSEAEEGHGYTF. CDR3 coding DNA: TGTGCCAGCAGTGAAGCGGAGGAAGGACATGGCTACACCTTC.

This rearrangement joins TRBV9 to TRBJ2-5; the D gene could be TRBD1 or TRBD2 (5 bases each). The germline CDR1 and CDR2 sequences are SGDLS and YYNGEE. The CDR3 is made up of 13 amino acids. V gave up 7 bases and J gave up 2 bases, with 12 bases separating them. CDR3 in amino acids: CASVVGAQETQYF. Here the CDR3 DNA reads TGTGCCAGCGTGGTCGGGGCACAAGAGACCCAGTACTTC.

This sequence joins TRBV5-1 and TRBJ2-7; 9 positions match TRBD1. V dropped 4 bases and J dropped 6; count of bases not matched to a gene: 8. CDR3 length equals 14 residues. Germline CDR1 reads SGHRS; CDR2 reads YFSETQ. The CDR3 DNA is TGCGCCAGCAGCCCGGGGACAGGGTATCCCGAGCAGTACTTC. Its protein product is CASSPGTGYPEQYF.

The rearrangement joins TRBV10-1 to TRBJ2-5, with D perhaps matching TRBD2 (5 bases). Trimming left V 2 bases short and J 6 bases short, with 10 bases between. The CDR3 loop spans 13 amino acids. In germline, CDR1 is WNHNN, CDR2 SYGVQD (reference sequence). CDR3 sequence (DNA): TGCGCCAGCAGTGAGCTCCTCGGGAAGACCCAGTACTTC. Protein: CASSELLGKTQYF.

This chain connects TRBV6-5 to TRBJ1-4; D may be TRBD1 (5 bases). V lost 7 bases and J 5 bases, leaving 11 bases between the germline ends. Germline V lookup: CDR1 MNHEY, CDR2 SVGAGI. The CDR3 runs to 13 residues. Written as DNA, the CDR3 is TGTGCCAGCACGGGGGTCCTAAATGAAAAACTGTTTTTT. This sequence encodes CASTGVLNEKLFF.

The V call is TRBV19, the J call TRBJ2-1; 7 nucleotides match TRBD2. The CDR3 sequence is 15 residues long. The ends lost 6 bases at V and 4 bases at J; junction bases unmatched: 9. From germline, CDR1 is LNHDA and CDR2 SQIVND (reference sequence). The CDR3 bases are TGTGCCAGTAGCCGGCCCATGGGAGGGTACAATGAGCAGTTCTTC. Amino acid sequence: CASSRPMGGYNEQFF.

The rearrangement uses TRBV6-1 and TRBJ1-1, with TRBD1 identical over 11 bases. In germline, CDR1 is MNHNS, CDR2 SASEGT. CDR3 length: 14 amino acids. V lost 2 bases, J lost 6 bases, and 2 bases stayed unmatched. The CDR3 protein is CASSEPGQGAEAFF. DNA for the CDR3: TGTGCCAGCAGTGAACCGGGACAGGGGGCTGAAGCTTTCTTT.

This chain connects TRBV6-2 or TRBV6-3 to TRBJ2-2, with 7 nucleotides matching TRBD1. Germline trimming cut 2 bases from V and 8 bases from J; bases unmatched to any gene: 5. This CDR3 has 14 residues. The V gene's germline CDR1 is MNHEY and CDR2 SVGEGT. CDR3 nucleotide sequence: TGTGCCAGCAGTTACGACAGGGTAGGAGGGGAGCTGTTTTTT. It yields the protein CASSYDRVGGELFF.

J is TRBJ1-3 and V is TRBV5-1; D unclear. Germline V lookup: CDR1 SGHRS, CDR2 YFSETQ. The CDR3 loop spans 13 amino acids. With 3 bases removed from V and 6 bases from J, the gap between germline ends came to 10 bases. CDR3 DNA sequence: TGCGCCAGCAGCTCCTACCCCCTAAACACCATATATTTT. Translation gives CASSSYPLNTIYF.

This clone was picked up a small number of times. The chain recombines TRBV18 with TRBJ2-7; weak D call: TRBD1 (6 bases). V was trimmed by 6 bases and J by 5 bases, leaving 17 bases between them. The CDR3 runs to 14 residues. Germline V CDR1 and CDR2: KGHSH, LQKENI. CDR3 amino acids: CASSPNREMDEQYF. The CDR3 nucleotides are TGTGCCAGCTCTCCCAACAGGGAAATGGACGAGCAGTACTTC. Full variable domain (outside the CDR3, taken from reference TRBV18 and TRBJ2-7): NAGVMQNPRHLVRRRGQEARLRCSPMKGHSHVYWYRQLPEEGLKFMVYLQKENIIDESGMPKERFSAEFPKEGPSILRIQQVVRGDSAAYFCASSPNREMDEQYFGPGTRLTVT.

The V and J genes are TRBV4-1 and TRBJ2-7, with D unclear. The V end lost 0 bases, the J end lost 0 bases, and 6 bases lay between the germline ends. Germline V gene data show CDR1 as MGHRA and CDR2 as YSYEKL. There are 14 residues in the CDR3. This CDR3 is CASSQDGVSYEQYF. CDR3 bases: TGCGCCAGCAGCCAAGATGGGGTCTCCTACGAGCAGTACTTC.

V gene TRBV7-6 combines with J gene TRBJ1-4; D uncertain. V lost 5 bases to trimming and J lost 5 bases, with 15 bases between them. Germline V lookup: CDR1 SGHVS, CDR2 FNYEAQ. The CDR3 sequence is 15 residues long. In DNA form, the CDR3 reads TGTGCCAGCAGCCCGGAGCCTAGGAAGAATGAAAAACTGTTTTTT. It yields the protein CASSPEPRKNEKLFF.

CDR3 sequence: CATSRQGSNQPQHF. The CDR3 region has the DNA TGTGCCACCAGCAGACAGGGGAGCAATCAGCCCCAGCATTTT. The genes are TRBV15 and TRBJ1-5; a possible D gene is TRBD1 (6 bases). The CDR3 totals 14 residues. Germline V gene lookup returns CDR1 LNHNV and CDR2 YYDKDF (reference sequence). V lost 2 bases and J lost 1, with 6 bases in between.

This clone has just one count. V gene TRBV7-2 combines with J gene TRBJ1-2, with 8 bases lining up with TRBD1. The CDR3 consists of 14 residues. Trimming removed 3 bases from V and 8 bases from J; junction bases left unmatched: 8. The germline gives CDR1 SGHTA, CDR2 FQGNSA. As DNA, the CDR3 is TGTGCCAGCAGCTTTTTACAGGGGGGCACAGGCTACACCTTC. It specifies CASSFLQGGTGYTF.

The chain employs TRBV7-2 and TRBJ2-2; 7 nucleotides match TRBD2. Germline V gene data show CDR1 as SGHTA and CDR2 as FQGNSA. Trimming took 6 bases from V and 5 from J; bases not matched to a gene: 6. This CDR3 region has 14 residues. In nucleotides, the CDR3 is TGTGCCAGCAGTGAGTCTAGCGGAACCGGGGAGCTGTTTTTT. Translated, it gives CASSESSGTGELFF.

The V call is TRBV6-2 or TRBV6-3, the J call TRBJ2-6, with TRBD2 as a possible D gene (7 bases). Trimming stripped 3 bases from V and 2 bases from J, with 17 bases between. The CDR3 is 18 amino acids. CDR1 is MNHEY and CDR2 is SVGEGT in the germline V gene. The CDR3 nucleotides are TGTGCCAGCAGTTATTCGGGGAGGGGGTTCGCTGGGGCCAACGTCCTGACTTTC. This encodes CASSYSGRGFAGANVLTF.

The chain uses TRBV3-1 (or the pseudogene TRBV3-2) and TRBJ1-1; D uncertain. V shed 0 bases and J shed 3 bases, with 8 bases lying between them. Per germline, CDR1 LGHDT and CDR2 YNNKEL (reference sequence). The CDR3 spans 14 residues. DNA of the CDR3: TGTGCCAGCAGCCAAGATAGTGGGGACACTGAAGCTTTCTTT. Its translation: CASSQDSGDTEAFF.

The gene calls are TRBV5-4 and TRBJ2-3; a possible D gene is TRBD1 (5 bases). CDR3 size: 14 residues. V was trimmed by 0 bases and J by 5 bases, leaving 10 bases between them. Germline V gene lookup returns CDR1 SGHNT and CDR2 YYREEE (reference sequence). CDR3 loop: CASSLGGREDTQYF. CDR3 nucleotides: TGTGCCAGCAGCTTGGGGGGCAGGGAAGATACGCAGTATTTT. Together with reference TRBV5-4 and TRBJ2-3, the CDR3 gives the full variable domain: ETGVTQSPTHLIKTRGQQVTLRCSSQSGHNTVSWYQQALGQGPQFIFQYYREEENGRGNFPPRFSGLQFPNYSSELNVNALELDDSALYLCASSLGGREDTQYFGPGTRLTVL.

The chain couples TRBV19 to TRBJ1-1; 7 bases match TRBD1. Unmatched junction bases numbered 9, after V lost 3 bases and J lost 5 bases. This CDR3 spans 15 amino acids. CDR1 and CDR2 from the germline V gene are LNHDA and SQIVND (reference sequence). The CDR3 is CASSIYGNRGTEAFF. The CDR3 DNA is TGTGCCAGTAGTATCTACGGAAACAGGGGTACTGAAGCTTTCTTT.

J is TRBJ2-2 and V is TRBV9, with D perhaps TRBD1 (6 bases). CDR1 SGDLS and CDR2 YYNGEE come from the germline V gene. Deletions cut 3 bases from V and 3 bases from J, with 15 bases between. This CDR3 is built from 16 residues. The CDR3 nucleotides read TGTGCCAGCAGCGCCACCCGGGACACTTACACCGGGGAGCTGTTTTTT. This gives the protein CASSATRDTYTGELFF. The whole variable domain, remainder taken from reference TRBV9 and TRBJ2-2, is DSGVTQTPKHLITATGQRVTLRCSPRSGDLSVYWYQQSLDQGLQFLIQYYNGEERAKGNILERFSAQQFPDLHSELNLSSLELGDSALYFCASSATRDTYTGELFFGEGSRLTVL.

The chain couples TRBV7-9 to TRBJ1-1; D not certain. Germline loops: CDR1 SEHNR, CDR2 FQNEAQ (reference sequence). The V gene lost 5 bases and the J gene lost 0 bases, with 7 bases spanning the gap. CDR3 length: 13 residues. The chain's CDR3 is CASSLELNTEAFF. CDR3 nucleotide sequence: TGTGCCAGCAGCCTCGAACTGAACACTGAAGCTTTCTTT.

The V call is TRBV3-1 (or the pseudogene TRBV3-2), the J call TRBJ1-6; D is perhaps TRBD1 (5 bases). The germline CDR1 and CDR2 sequences are LGHDT and YNNKEL (reference sequence). CDR3 length: 15 amino acids. V dropped 4 bases and J dropped 7 bases, with 14 bases sitting between them. CDR3 loop: CASSPSGGRNSPLHF. The CDR3 DNA sequence: TGTGCCAGCAGCCCCTCGGGGGGACGGAATTCACCCCTCCACTTT.

This chain joins TRBV5-4 and TRBJ2-1, with 7 bases identical to TRBD1. Germline V CDR1 and CDR2: SGHNT, YYREEE (reference sequence). The CDR3 runs to 15 residues. V lost 4 bases and J lost 4; bases outside the gene matches: 8. The CDR3 loop is CASSRPGTAYNEQFF. DNA of the CDR3: TGTGCCAGCAGCCGACCCGGGACAGCTTACAATGAGCAGTTCTTC. Looking up the rest from reference TRBV5-4 and TRBJ2-1 gives the full variable domain: ETGVTQSPTHLIKTRGQQVTLRCSSQSGHNTVSWYQQALGQGPQFIFQYYREEENGRGNFPPRFSGLQFPNYSSELNVNALELDDSALYLCASSRPGTAYNEQFFGPGTRLTVL.

The J gene is TRBJ2-1, the V gene TRBV11-2; possibly TRBD1 for D (5 bases). This CDR3 region has 14 residues. The V end was cut by 8 bases, the J end by 8 bases, with 19 bases between. CDR1 and CDR2 (germline): SGHAT, FQNNGV. The CDR3 protein is CASRSWVLGDEQFF. DNA for the CDR3: TGTGCCAGCCGATCTTGGGTCTTAGGGGATGAGCAGTTCTTC. The variable domain in full, completed from reference TRBV11-2 and TRBJ2-1, reads EAGVAQSPRYKIIEKRQSVAFWCNPISGHATLYWYQQILGQGPKLLIQFQNNGVVDDSQLPKDRFSAERLKGVDSTLKIQPAKLEDSAVYLCASRSWVLGDEQFFGPGTRLTVL.

This rearrangement joins TRBV19 to TRBJ1-1; D perhaps matches TRBD1 (5 bases). Germline V CDR1 and CDR2: LNHDA, SQIVND (reference sequence). The CDR3 is made up of 15 amino acids. V was pared by 3 bases and J by 6 bases, with 17 bases between. As DNA, the CDR3 is TGTGCCAGTAGTATTTCCTCATGGTCGGGGCCTGAAGCTTTCTTT. It encodes CASSISSWSGPEAFF.

This chain joins TRBV4-1 and TRBJ2-2; D call uncertain. Germline lookup yields CDR1 MGHRA and CDR2 YSYEKL. V was cut by 1 base and J by 6 bases, with 0 bases left in between. CDR3 length: 11 amino acids. The CDR3 region has the DNA TGCGCCAGCAGCCAAGCCGGGGAGCTGTTTTTT. Amino acid sequence: CASSQAGELFF.

The genes are TRBV5-1 and TRBJ2-3, with 14 nucleotides matching TRBD2. V trimming: 4 bases; J trimming: 1 base; junction bases outside the gene matches: 5. Germline V CDR1 and CDR2: SGHRS, YFSETQ. This CDR3 spans 17 amino acids. The CDR3 here is CASSPLTSGGGTDTQYF. DNA for the CDR3: TGCGCCAGCAGCCCATTGACTAGCGGGGGGGGCACAGATACGCAGTATTTT.